The rows below give T cell receptor beta chains drawn from one sample of a study of blood T cell repertoires in COVID-19. Profiled with immunoSEQ multiplex PCR; TCRdb holds only in-frame clones, not every one. This sample has about 33,000 clones; around 80% occur once, and the top ten carry about a sixth. Material for sequencing was peripheral blood. These receptors were taken from a man between 65 and 85 years old with acute or convalescent COVID-19. CDR3s include the opening cysteine and the closing phenylalanine or tryptophan. Each record gives: D gene, clone size, J gene, V gene, CDR3 DNA, CDR3 protein. The D gene is left open where the match is weak. The size entry is marked missing in some rows and otherwise reads once, few, many or a size class.

>TRBD2|NA|TRBJ2-1|TRBV24-1
TGTGCCGCCGGGGGGGATAGGAATGAGCAGTTCTTC
CAAGGDRNEQFF
>NA|few|TRBJ1-2|TRBV4-3
TGCGCCAGCAGCCAAGAGCGGAGCCAGATTTATGGCTACACCTTC
CASSQERSQIYGYTF
>TRBD2|NA|TRBJ2-1|TRBV29-1
TGCAGCGTTGAACGGGCTAGCGGGGGACGTCATGAGCAGTTCTTC
CSVERASGGRHEQFF
>NA|NA|TRBJ1-5|TRBV30
TGTGCCTGGAGTGTACTCCGGGGACAGCCCCAGCATTTT
CAWSVLRGQPQHF
>NA|few|TRBJ1-3|TRBV6-5
TGTGCCAGCACCGAGAGGGTGTCAGATGGAAACACCATATATTTT
CASTERVSDGNTIYF
>NA|NA|TRBJ2-1|TRBV11-2
TGTGCCAGCAGCTTAGCGGGGTCCTACAATGAGCAGTTCTTC
CASSLAGSYNEQFF
>NA|few|TRBJ1-1|TRBV4-1
TGCGCCAGCAGCACCCATTTAAGGGGGTCGGACACTGAAGCTTTCTTT
CASSTHLRGSDTEAFF
>NA|NA|TRBJ1-1|TRBV19
TGTGCCAGTAGTCCCGGTCTTTCCACTGAAGCTTTCTTT
CASSPGLSTEAFF
>TRBD1|few|TRBJ1-2|TRBV29-1
TGCAGCGTTGACGAACAGGGGCCCAATAGGGGCTACACCTTC
CSVDEQGPNRGYTF
>NA|NA|TRBJ2-1|TRBV5-1
TGCGCCAGCAGACAAAGTGGGGGGACTCCATACAATGAGCAGTTCTTC
CASRQSGGTPYNEQFF
>NA|NA|TRBJ2-7|TRBV10-1
TGCGCCAGCAGTGAGGACACGGGAACCTACGAGCAGTACTTC
CASSEDTGTYEQYF
>NA|NA|TRBJ1-2|TRBV12-3/TRBV12-4
TGTGCCAGCAGAGAGACACCCAGCTATGGCTACACCTTC
CASRETPSYGYTF
>TRBD1|once|TRBJ2-5|TRBV6-6
TGTGCCAGCAGTTACACCGACAGGGGGCTGGGGGAGACCCAGTACTTC
CASSYTDRGLGETQYF
>NA|once|TRBJ2-7|TRBV7-9
TGTGCCAGCAGCTTAACCTCTGGGGGGTACTCCTACGAGCAGTACTTC
CASSLTSGGYSYEQYF
>TRBD1|NA|TRBJ2-7|TRBV30
TGTGCCTGGGGGACAGCTTCCTACGAGCAGTACTTC
CAWGTASYEQYF
>TRBD2|NA|TRBJ2-7|TRBV2
TGTGCCAGCAGTTTAAGCGGGGAGTCCTACGAGCAGTACTTC
CASSLSGESYEQYF
>NA|NA|TRBJ2-1|TRBV4-3
TGCGCCAGCAGCCAAGAAACGCGGAGGGGAGGCAATGAGCAGTTCTTC
CASSQETRRGGNEQFF
>TRBD2|NA|TRBJ2-5|TRBV4-1
TGCGCCAGCAGCCGATCGACTAGCGGGGTTAAAGAGACCCAGTACTTC
CASSRSTSGVKETQYF
>NA|NA|TRBJ1-2|TRBV24-1
TGTGCCACCAACTCGGTGCCGGACTATGGCTACACCTTC
CATNSVPDYGYTF
>NA|NA|TRBJ2-2|TRBV9
TGTGCCAGCAGCCAACGGGACTCGTACACCGGGGAGCTGTTTTTT
CASSQRDSYTGELFF
>TRBD2|NA|TRBJ2-7|TRBV11-2
TGTGCCAGCAGCAAAAAACGGACTAGCGGGGACTACGAGCAGTACTTC
CASSKKRTSGDYEQYF
>TRBD1|once|TRBJ2-1|TRBV7-2
TGTGCCAGCAGCTCCCAGGACAGGGGGAATGAGCAGTTCTTC
CASSSQDRGNEQFF
>NA|NA|TRBJ2-3|TRBV21-1
TGTGCCAGCAGCCCATTCTCGCCAGGGAAACTAGCGGGAGGATACACAGATACGCAGTATTTT
CASSPFSPGKLAGGYTDTQYF
>TRBD1|NA|TRBJ2-1|TRBV10-1
TGCGCCAGCAGTACTGGACAGGGATCGAACAATGAGCAGTTCTTC
CASSTGQGSNNEQFF
>NA|NA|TRBJ1-1|TRBV11-3
TGTGCCAGCAGCCCGTCTAAGGGGCTAGGCACTGAAGCTTTCTTT
CASSPSKGLGTEAFF
>TRBD1|NA|TRBJ1-5|TRBV5-1
TGCGCCAGCAGCCCTGGGACAGTCAGCAATCAGCCCCAGCATTTT
CASSPGTVSNQPQHF
>TRBD1|NA|TRBJ2-1|TRBV24-1
TGTGCCACCAGTGATCGTAGACAGGGTATCAATGAGCAGTTCTTC
CATSDRRQGINEQFF
>TRBD1|NA|TRBJ1-6|TRBV7-9
TGTGCCAGCAGCTCGGTCCAGGGGGCAAACTATAATTCACCCCTCCACTTT
CASSSVQGANYNSPLHF
>TRBD2|NA|TRBJ2-1|TRBV11-2
TGTGCCAGCAGCCCCGTCAGCGGGAGGGCCGGAGAGCAGTTCTTC
CASSPVSGRAGEQFF
>TRBD2|NA|TRBJ2-5|TRBV9
TGTGCCAGCAGCGTAGGACACGGGGGGGGTGAGACCCAGTACTTC
CASSVGHGGGETQYF
>TRBD1|NA|TRBJ1-2|TRBV19
TGTGCCAGTAGCCCAACCTGGGACAGCAGGATGAATGGCTACACCTTC
CASSPTWDSRMNGYTF
>TRBD2|NA|TRBJ2-1|TRBV7-6
TGTGCCAGCAGCTCGTACTCTAGCGGTTCCTACAATGAGCAGTTCTTC
CASSSYSSGSYNEQFF
>TRBD1|few|TRBJ1-2|TRBV5-1
TGCGCCAGCAGCTTGCTCTCTTCGGGGACAGGGATCTATGGCTACACCTTC
CASSLLSSGTGIYGYTF
>NA|NA|TRBJ1-1|TRBV7-2
TGTGCCAGCAGCTTCGGGGTGGCTGAAGCTTTCTTT
CASSFGVAEAFF
>TRBD2|NA|TRBJ2-1|TRBV9
TGTGCCAGCAGCGCTAGGGCTAGCGGGGGGGCCTATGAGCAGTTCTTC
CASSARASGGAYEQFF
>NA|NA|TRBJ2-5|TRBV10-1
TGCGCCAGCAGTGGCCGGGAGACCCAGTACTTC
CASSGRETQYF
>NA|NA|TRBJ2-4|TRBV5-6
TGTGCCAGCAGCGCTCCAGGTTCGTTAGCCAAAAACATTCAGTACTTC
CASSAPGSLAKNIQYF
>NA|NA|TRBJ2-7|TRBV13
TGTGCCAGCAGCTTAGATGGGCACTACGAGCAGTACTTC
CASSLDGHYEQYF
>TRBD1|NA|TRBJ2-3|TRBV7-2
TGTGCCAGCAGCCGGGACAGGGAAGCAGATACGCAGTATTTT
CASSRDREADTQYF
>NA|NA|TRBJ2-3|TRBV12-2
TGTGCAAGTCGCTCCCGGGAGCGGGGGGGCTCTTTTTTGGATACGCAGTATTTT
CASRSRERGGSFLDTQYF
>TRBD1|NA|TRBJ2-1|TRBV24-1
TGTGCCACCAGTGATTGGGGTAAGACAGGGGTCGGCAATGAGCAGTTCTTC
CATSDWGKTGVGNEQFF
>NA|once|TRBJ1-5|TRBV19
TGTGCCAGTAGTATATCCCCCAACGGGGGGGCGGGCAATCAGCCCCAGCATTTT
CASSISPNGGAGNQPQHF
>NA|few|TRBJ2-5|TRBV6-5
TGTGCCAGCAGTCCGTCCCTGGGGCTACAAGAGACCCAGTACTTC
CASSPSLGLQETQYF
>TRBD2|NA|TRBJ2-5|TRBV10-1
TGCGCCAGCAGTGATTCGTGGACTAGCGGCCAAGAGACCCAGTACTTC
CASSDSWTSGQETQYF
>TRBD2|few|TRBJ2-7|TRBV19
TGTGCCAGTAGAAGGACTAGCGGGGACTCCTACGAGCAGTACTTC
CASRRTSGDSYEQYF
>NA|NA|TRBJ2-7|TRBV7-6
TGTGCCAGCAGCTCCGGAGGAAGGGACACTTACTACGAGCAGTACTTC
CASSSGGRDTYYEQYF
>NA|NA|TRBJ1-5|TRBV27
TGTGCCAGCAAGGTGGGGGGTCGCAATCAGCCCCAGCATTTT
CASKVGGRNQPQHF
>TRBD1|NA|TRBJ2-7|TRBV5-3
TGTGCCAGAAGACAAGGGACAGTCCTCTACGAGCAGTACTTC
CARRQGTVLYEQYF
>NA|few|TRBJ2-7|TRBV11-2
TGTGCCAGCAGCTTAGCCACAGGGAGGGCCTACGAGCAGTACTTC
CASSLATGRAYEQYF
>TRBD2|NA|TRBJ2-1|TRBV3-1/TRBV3-2
TGTGCCAGCAGCCTAACTGGCAAATTTCCGGGACTAGCGGGGGGCCGAAACTACAATGAGCAGTTCTTC
CASSLTGKFPGLAGGRNYNEQFF
>TRBD1|NA|TRBJ1-5|TRBV30
TGTGCCTGGAGTGAAGACAGGGGCTTTAATCAGCCCCAGCATTTT
CAWSEDRGFNQPQHF
>TRBD1|NA|TRBJ2-6|TRBV13
TGTGCCAGCAGCTTAACGATCCGGGACAGGACCTCTGGGGCCAACGTCCTGACTTTC
CASSLTIRDRTSGANVLTF
>TRBD1|NA|TRBJ1-4|TRBV4-1
TGCGCCAGCAGCCAGCCCGGGACAGGGTCTGAAAAACTGTTTTTT
CASSQPGTGSEKLFF
>NA|NA|TRBJ1-4|TRBV21-1
TGTGCCAGCAGCAAAAAAGCCCCCCGACAGGCAAATGAAAAACTGTTTTTT
CASSKKAPRQANEKLFF